These 8 T cell receptor beta chains share one sample of origin, sequenced in a study of blood T cell repertoires in COVID-19. Data came from immunoSEQ multiplex PCR; TCRdb stores just in-frame clones and leaves some out. The repertoire has tens of thousands of clones, roughly 90% of them found once; the top ten carry roughly 3%. Sequencing was done on a sample of peripheral blood. The source is a woman over 75 with acute or convalescent COVID-19.

The V gene is TRBV4-2, the J gene TRBJ2-1; D gene uncertain. The CDR3 length is 15 residues. V was trimmed by 0 bases and J by 0 bases, leaving 6 bases between them. The germline V gene has CDR1 LGHNA and CDR2 YNFKEQ. CDR3 sequence (DNA): TGTGCCAGCAGCCAAGACCCGGTCTCCTACAATGAGCAGTTCTTC. It yields the protein CASSQDPVSYNEQFF.

This chain connects TRBV29-1 to TRBJ2-1; 12 nucleotides line up with TRBD2. The V gene end was trimmed by 4 bases and the J gene end by 8 bases; junction bases not matched to a gene: 0. The CDR3 loop spans 12 amino acids. Germline-derived CDR1 and CDR2 are SQVTM and ANQGSEA. The CDR3, as DNA: TGCAGCGTTGGACTAGCGGGAGATGAGCAGTTCTTC. This codes for CSVGLAGDEQFF.

The chain recombines TRBV7-2 with TRBJ2-1; 8 bases agree with TRBD2. Germline lookup yields CDR1 SGHTA and CDR2 FQGNSA. V shed 6 bases and J 7 bases; nucleotides not matched to a gene: 8. The CDR3 sequence is 14 residues long. CDR3: CASRLRTSQNEQFF. The DNA for the CDR3 is TGTGCCAGCAGATTACGGACTAGCCAAAATGAGCAGTTCTTC.

This clone has a handful of counts. The chain recombines TRBV2 with TRBJ2-7, with a tentative D call TRBD1 (7 bases). In germline, CDR1 is SNHLY, CDR2 FYNNEI. The V end lost 6 bases, the J end lost 5 bases, and 17 bases lay between the germline ends. The CDR3 runs to 14 residues. CDR3 loop: CASRRDSGTDEQYF. The CDR3 DNA follows: TGTGCCAGCAGGAGGGACTCCGGGACAGACGAGCAGTACTTC.

This clone was found once. V gene TRBV11-2 combines with J gene TRBJ2-1, with 9 bases fitting TRBD2. Trimming removed 3 bases from V and 2 bases from J; junction bases left unmatched: 8. CDR3 size: 17 residues. From germline, CDR1 is SGHAT and CDR2 FQNNGV. The CDR3 region has the DNA TGTGCCAGCAGCTTTGCCATAGCGGGAGACACCTACAATGAGCAGTTCTTC. Protein product: CASSFAIAGDTYNEQFF. Supplemented by reference TRBV11-2 and TRBJ2-1, the full variable domain reads EAGVAQSPRYKIIEKRQSVAFWCNPISGHATLYWYQQILGQGPKLLIQFQNNGVVDDSQLPKDRFSAERLKGVDSTLKIQPAKLEDSAVYLCASSFAIAGDTYNEQFFGPGTRLTVL.

The J gene is TRBJ2-3, the V gene TRBV19; 11 bases align to TRBD2. The trim removed 5 bases at V and 2 bases at J, leaving 6 bases unmatched. The CDR3 spans 16 residues. From germline, CDR1 is LNHDA and CDR2 SQIVND (reference sequence). The CDR3 loop is CASSLGLAVYTDTQYF. In DNA form, the CDR3 reads TGTGCCAGTAGTCTGGGACTAGCGGTGTACACAGATACGCAGTATTTT.

V is TRBV4-2 and J is TRBJ1-4, with 8 bases identical to TRBD1. V lost 1 base to trimming and J lost 3 bases; unmatched junction nucleotides: 4. The length of the CDR3 is 16 residues. The V gene's germline CDR1 is LGHNA and CDR2 YNFKEQ. DNA of the CDR3: TGTGCCAGCAGCCAAGCCCAGGGGGCGTCTAATGAAAAACTGTTTTTT. Its translation is CASSQAQGASNEKLFF.

This chain connects TRBV2 to TRBJ1-5; D gene ambiguous. The germline V gene has CDR1 SNHLY and CDR2 FYNNEI. V was cut by 3 bases and J by 0 bases, with 9 bases left in between. The CDR3 runs 15 residues. CDR3 in DNA: TGTGCCAGCAGTGACAGACTGTATAGCAATCAGCCCCAGCATTTT. Its translation: CASSDRLYSNQPQHF.